This is a list of T cell receptor beta chains from one sample in a study of Ad26.COV2.S vaccination and SARS-CoV-2 variants. Assay: immunoSEQ multiplex PCR; the TCRdb copy retains only in-frame clones and omits some. The sample lists approximately 400,000 clones, roughly nine tenths occurring once. The specimen comprised peripheral blood, sampled after recovery from COVID-19. Every receptor here comes from a human donor who had recovered from COVID-19. Each CDR3 is given with its conserved first and last residue. D genes are given only for firm matches. Not all rows give a size; the values are once, few, many and, for expanded clones, a class.

d_call: TRBD2; v_call: TRBV13; j_call: TRBJ2-1; clone_size: once; cdr3_aa: CASSTKRGRPSEQFF; cdr3_nt: TGTGCCAGCAGCACCAAGCGGGGCCGCCCCTCTGAGCAGTTCTTC
d_call: -; v_call: TRBV4-3; j_call: TRBJ2-3; clone_size: -; cdr3_aa: CASSQGAQVDTQYF; cdr3_nt: TGCGCCAGCAGCCAAGGGGCTCAAGTAGATACGCAGTATTTT
d_call: -; v_call: TRBV20-1; j_call: TRBJ1-1; clone_size: -; cdr3_aa: CSARDKPEAFF; cdr3_nt: TGCAGTGCTAGAGATAAACCTGAAGCTTTCTTT
d_call: -; v_call: TRBV2; j_call: TRBJ2-7; clone_size: -; cdr3_aa: CASTPRGIPYEQYF; cdr3_nt: TGTGCCAGCACCCCGAGGGGGATCCCCTACGAGCAGTACTTC
d_call: -; v_call: TRBV18; j_call: TRBJ1-5; clone_size: -; cdr3_aa: CASSRAQGTGINQPQHF; cdr3_nt: TGTGCCAGCTCACGCGCTCAGGGAACGGGCATCAATCAGCCCCAGCATTTT
d_call: -; v_call: TRBV2; j_call: TRBJ2-3; clone_size: once; cdr3_aa: CASSEAAGRRHSTDTQYF; cdr3_nt: TGTGCCAGCAGTGAAGCCGCGGGACGGAGACATAGCACAGATACGCAGTATTTT
d_call: -; v_call: TRBV7-8; j_call: TRBJ1-1; clone_size: -; cdr3_aa: CASSLAREAFF; cdr3_nt: TGTGCCAGCAGCTTAGCAAGAGAAGCTTTCTTT
d_call: -; v_call: TRBV5-1; j_call: TRBJ1-1; clone_size: once; cdr3_aa: CASSPTLGGREGTEAFF; cdr3_nt: TGCGCCAGCAGCCCTACGTTAGGGGGAAGAGAGGGCACTGAAGCTTTCTTT
d_call: -; v_call: TRBV5-1; j_call: TRBJ1-6; clone_size: -; cdr3_aa: CASSLALPRIGPSSPLHF; cdr3_nt: TGCGCCAGCAGCTTGGCCCTCCCTCGGATAGGGCCCAGTTCACCCCTCCACTTT
d_call: -; v_call: TRBV10-3; j_call: TRBJ2-1; clone_size: -; cdr3_aa: CASVGGSYNEQFF; cdr3_nt: TGTGCCTCGGTCGGGGGCTCCTACAATGAGCAGTTCTTC
d_call: TRBD1; v_call: TRBV5-6; j_call: TRBJ1-2; clone_size: -; cdr3_aa: CASSLAGQGVGYTF; cdr3_nt: TGTGCCAGCAGCTTGGCTGGACAGGGGGTCGGCTACACCTTC
d_call: -; v_call: TRBV27; j_call: TRBJ2-2; clone_size: -; cdr3_aa: CASGRTGATLGELFF; cdr3_nt: TGTGCCAGCGGGAGGACAGGAGCGACCTTAGGGGAGCTGTTTTTT
d_call: TRBD1; v_call: TRBV3-1/TRBV3-2; j_call: TRBJ2-5; clone_size: once; cdr3_aa: CASSQNRGLVETQYF; cdr3_nt: TGTGCCAGCAGCCAGAACAGGGGGCTGGTAGAGACCCAGTACTTC
d_call: -; v_call: TRBV2; j_call: TRBJ2-5; clone_size: -; cdr3_aa: CASSRQETQYF; cdr3_nt: TGTGCCAGCAGTAGGCAAGAGACCCAGTACTTC
d_call: -; v_call: TRBV7-2; j_call: TRBJ2-7; clone_size: -; cdr3_aa: CASSNQNEQYF; cdr3_nt: TGTGCCAGCAGCAATCAAAACGAGCAGTACTTC
d_call: -; v_call: TRBV11-2; j_call: TRBJ1-1; clone_size: -; cdr3_aa: CASSLGRMDTEAFF; cdr3_nt: TGTGCCAGCAGCTTAGGACGGATGGACACTGAAGCTTTCTTT
d_call: -; v_call: TRBV5-4; j_call: TRBJ2-1; clone_size: -; cdr3_aa: CASSLDLGSYNEQFF; cdr3_nt: TGTGCCAGCAGCTTAGACCTCGGCTCCTACAATGAGCAGTTCTTC
d_call: -; v_call: TRBV6-5; j_call: TRBJ2-1; clone_size: -; cdr3_aa: CASSYSRLASYGEQFF; cdr3_nt: TGTGCCAGCAGTTACTCCCGGCTAGCCTCGTACGGTGAGCAGTTCTTC
d_call: -; v_call: TRBV4-1; j_call: TRBJ1-1; clone_size: -; cdr3_aa: CASTLSSGGTEAFF; cdr3_nt: TGCGCCAGCACTCTAAGTTCGGGCGGCACTGAAGCTTTCTTT
d_call: TRBD2; v_call: TRBV19; j_call: TRBJ2-3; clone_size: -; cdr3_aa: CASSIPGGASDTQYF; cdr3_nt: TGTGCCAGTAGTATCCCCGGGGGGGCCTCAGATACGCAGTATTTT
d_call: -; v_call: TRBV9; j_call: TRBJ1-3; clone_size: -; cdr3_aa: CASTGGAGNTIYF; cdr3_nt: TGTGCCAGCACCGGCGGAGCAGGAAACACCATATATTTT
d_call: -; v_call: TRBV7-2; j_call: TRBJ2-2; clone_size: -; cdr3_aa: CASSFLWAGTTSGELFF; cdr3_nt: TGTGCCAGCAGCTTCCTGTGGGCAGGGACGACGTCCGGGGAGCTGTTTTTT
d_call: -; v_call: TRBV10-1; j_call: TRBJ2-3; clone_size: -; cdr3_aa: CASSEKRDIWDTDTQYF; cdr3_nt: TGCGCCAGCAGTGAGAAAAGGGACATTTGGGACACAGATACGCAGTATTTT
d_call: -; v_call: TRBV28; j_call: TRBJ2-2; clone_size: -; cdr3_aa: CASSSRTGPTGELFF; cdr3_nt: TGTGCCAGCAGTTCACGTACAGGGCCCACCGGGGAGCTGTTTTTT
d_call: -; v_call: TRBV12-5; j_call: TRBJ1-1; clone_size: -; cdr3_aa: CASGLGRSEAFF; cdr3_nt: TGTGCTAGTGGTTTGGGACGGTCTGAAGCTTTCTTT
d_call: TRBD1; v_call: TRBV5-1; j_call: TRBJ1-1; clone_size: -; cdr3_aa: CASSFGRWDRGVTEAFF; cdr3_nt: TGCGCCAGCAGCTTTGGGCGATGGGACAGGGGGGTGACTGAAGCTTTCTTT
d_call: -; v_call: TRBV3-1/TRBV3-2; j_call: TRBJ1-2; clone_size: -; cdr3_aa: CASSYYVTGSYGYTF; cdr3_nt: TGTGCCAGCAGCTATTATGTTACAGGGAGCTATGGCTACACCTTC
d_call: TRBD2; v_call: TRBV11-2; j_call: TRBJ2-3; clone_size: -; cdr3_aa: CASSLRAGGFTDTQYF; cdr3_nt: TGTGCCAGCAGCTTGAGGGCGGGGGGGTTCACAGATACGCAGTATTTT
d_call: -; v_call: TRBV19; j_call: TRBJ1-1; clone_size: -; cdr3_aa: CASTDPGGGGSEAFF; cdr3_nt: TGTGCCAGTACCGACCCCGGAGGGGGGGGCTCTGAAGCTTTCTTT
d_call: TRBD1; v_call: TRBV19; j_call: TRBJ1-1; clone_size: -; cdr3_aa: CASSTGQGQNTEAFF; cdr3_nt: TGTGCCAGTAGTACCGGACAGGGCCAGAACACTGAAGCTTTCTTT
d_call: -; v_call: TRBV4-2; j_call: TRBJ1-1; clone_size: once; cdr3_aa: CASSRESGENTEAFF; cdr3_nt: TGTGCCAGCAGCCGGGAAAGTGGGGAGAACACTGAAGCTTTCTTT
d_call: TRBD1; v_call: TRBV7-7; j_call: TRBJ2-2; clone_size: -; cdr3_aa: CASSDPTGSRTGELFF; cdr3_nt: TGTGCCAGCAGTGACCCGACAGGGAGTCGCACCGGGGAGCTGTTTTTT
d_call: TRBD2; v_call: TRBV7-9; j_call: TRBJ2-3; clone_size: -; cdr3_aa: CASSSTFTSGGPRADTQYF; cdr3_nt: TGTGCCAGCAGCTCTACCTTTACTAGCGGGGGGCCTCGCGCAGATACGCAGTATTTT
d_call: TRBD2; v_call: TRBV12-5; j_call: TRBJ2-2; clone_size: -; cdr3_aa: CASGLIAGGPDTGELFF; cdr3_nt: TGTGCTAGTGGTTTGATAGCGGGGGGGCCAGACACCGGGGAGCTGTTTTTT
d_call: -; v_call: TRBV6-5; j_call: TRBJ1-2; clone_size: -; cdr3_aa: CASRRTPPSVQSYTF; cdr3_nt: TGTGCCAGCAGGAGAACCCCACCCTCGGTCCAGAGCTACACCTTC
d_call: -; v_call: TRBV5-1; j_call: TRBJ2-5; clone_size: once; cdr3_aa: CASSLGFRETQYF; cdr3_nt: TGCGCCAGCAGCTTGGGGTTCCGTGAGACCCAGTACTTC
d_call: -; v_call: TRBV2; j_call: TRBJ2-1; clone_size: -; cdr3_aa: CASSDLGSVGDEQFF; cdr3_nt: TGTGCCAGCAGTGATTTGGGCAGTGTAGGCGATGAGCAGTTCTTC
d_call: -; v_call: TRBV2; j_call: TRBJ1-1; clone_size: -; cdr3_aa: CASTRSWAAEAFF; cdr3_nt: TGTGCCAGCACCCGAAGCTGGGCAGCCGAAGCTTTCTTT
d_call: -; v_call: TRBV12-3/TRBV12-4; j_call: TRBJ1-5; clone_size: -; cdr3_aa: CASSLRVNQPQHF; cdr3_nt: TGTGCCAGCAGTTTAAGGGTCAATCAGCCCCAGCATTTT
d_call: TRBD1; v_call: TRBV2; j_call: TRBJ2-3; clone_size: -; cdr3_aa: CASISDRGFRTDTQYF; cdr3_nt: TGTGCCAGCATCTCGGACAGGGGCTTTCGGACAGATACGCAGTATTTT
d_call: -; v_call: TRBV6-2/TRBV6-3; j_call: TRBJ2-7; clone_size: -; cdr3_aa: CASSFLVRPTNYEQYF; cdr3_nt: TGTGCCAGCAGTTTCCTTGTGAGGCCGACCAACTACGAGCAGTACTTC
d_call: -; v_call: TRBV29-1; j_call: TRBJ2-7; clone_size: -; cdr3_aa: CSVGLLDTPYEQYF; cdr3_nt: TGCAGCGTTGGACTTCTGGACACTCCCTACGAGCAGTACTTC
d_call: -; v_call: TRBV7-2; j_call: TRBJ1-1; clone_size: -; cdr3_aa: CASSFRARQNTEAFF; cdr3_nt: TGTGCCAGCAGCTTCCGGGCCCGACAGAACACTGAAGCTTTCTTT
d_call: TRBD2; v_call: TRBV25-1; j_call: TRBJ2-7; clone_size: -; cdr3_aa: CASSGVWGGYEQYF; cdr3_nt: TGTGCCAGCAGTGGCGTTTGGGGGGGGTACGAGCAGTACTTC
d_call: TRBD2; v_call: TRBV9; j_call: TRBJ2-3; clone_size: once; cdr3_aa: CASSVYGGGTDTQYF; cdr3_nt: TGTGCCAGCAGCGTCTACGGGGGGGGCACAGATACGCAGTATTTT
d_call: -; v_call: TRBV7-2; j_call: TRBJ1-5; clone_size: -; cdr3_aa: CASSSRTNSNQPQHF; cdr3_nt: TGTGCCAGCAGCTCTCGGACAAATAGCAATCAGCCCCAGCATTTT
d_call: -; v_call: TRBV5-8; j_call: TRBJ2-1; clone_size: -; cdr3_aa: CASSIQGISSSYNEQFF; cdr3_nt: TGTGCCAGCAGCATCCAGGGGATCTCCAGCTCCTACAATGAGCAGTTCTTC
d_call: TRBD1; v_call: TRBV5-1; j_call: TRBJ2-3; clone_size: -; cdr3_aa: CASSLLWGQGSDTQYF; cdr3_nt: TGCGCCAGCAGCTTGCTTTGGGGACAGGGGAGTGATACGCAGTATTTT
d_call: -; v_call: TRBV12-3/TRBV12-4; j_call: TRBJ1-2; clone_size: -; cdr3_aa: CASSGAGSGGYTF; cdr3_nt: TGTGCCAGCAGCGGCGCGGGGAGCGGTGGCTACACCTTC
d_call: TRBD1; v_call: TRBV6-6; j_call: TRBJ2-7; clone_size: -; cdr3_aa: CASSYPGQGWSYEQYF; cdr3_nt: TGTGCCAGCAGTTACCCTGGACAGGGCTGGTCCTACGAGCAGTACTTC
d_call: -; v_call: TRBV19; j_call: TRBJ2-5; clone_size: -; cdr3_aa: CASSPGPGTQETQYF; cdr3_nt: TGTGCCAGTAGCCCCGGCCCAGGGACCCAAGAGACCCAGTACTTC
d_call: TRBD2; v_call: TRBV9; j_call: TRBJ2-3; clone_size: -; cdr3_aa: CASSRPLGPSGGDTSTDTQYF; cdr3_nt: TGTGCCAGCAGCCGCCCGCTCGGGCCTAGCGGGGGGGACACTAGCACAGATACGCAGTATTTT